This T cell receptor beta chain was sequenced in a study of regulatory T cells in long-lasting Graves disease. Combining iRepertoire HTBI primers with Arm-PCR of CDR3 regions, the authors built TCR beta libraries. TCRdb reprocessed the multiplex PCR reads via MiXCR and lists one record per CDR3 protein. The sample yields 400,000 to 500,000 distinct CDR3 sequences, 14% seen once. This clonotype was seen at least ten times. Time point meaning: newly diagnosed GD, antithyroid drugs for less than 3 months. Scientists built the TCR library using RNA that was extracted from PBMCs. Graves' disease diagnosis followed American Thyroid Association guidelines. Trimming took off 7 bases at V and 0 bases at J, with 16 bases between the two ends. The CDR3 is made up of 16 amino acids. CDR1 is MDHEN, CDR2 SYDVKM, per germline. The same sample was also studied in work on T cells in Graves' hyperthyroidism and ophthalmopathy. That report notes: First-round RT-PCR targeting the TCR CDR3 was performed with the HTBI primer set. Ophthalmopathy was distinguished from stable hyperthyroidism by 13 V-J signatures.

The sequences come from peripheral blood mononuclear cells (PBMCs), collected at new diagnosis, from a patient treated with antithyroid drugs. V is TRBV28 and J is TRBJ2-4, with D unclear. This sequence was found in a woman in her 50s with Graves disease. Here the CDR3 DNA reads TGTGCCAGCACCACCCGACGGATATTAGCCAAAAACATTCAGTACTTC. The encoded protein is CASTTRRILAKNIQYF.